What follows describes a single T cell receptor (beta chain). Antigen specificity is unknown. This entry is derived from a study of blood T cells in healthy people across ages. Trimming shortened V by 6 bases and J by 0 bases, and 18 bases separated the two germline ends. CDR1 is DFQATT and CDR2 is SNEGSKA in the germline V gene (reference sequence). CDR3 length equals 16 residues. The second PCR ran about 6 to 12 cycles with a sample-barcoded 5' primer and J-beta primers. TCRdb ran MiXCR on the 5' RACE reads and lists one entry per CDR3 protein. The table records approximately 490,000 distinct CDR3 sequences, around 24% of them present only once. General observations from the study: It was not possible, with unsorted PBMCs, to conclusively compare naive and antigen-experienced cells. Long-lived donors exceeded aged donors in naive CD4+ cells and diversity.

This sample also belongs to another study, concerning T cells of mothers and their children.

The V call is TRBV20-1, the J call TRBJ2-1; possibly TRBD1 or TRBD2 for D (6 bases each). Sequenced material: blood. This TCR derives from a boy aged 5-17 years in good health. Written as DNA, the CDR3 is TGCAGTGCCGTAGCGGAGTTAGGGGGCTCCTACAATGAGCAGTTCTTC. Translating it yields CSAVAELGGSYNEQFF.